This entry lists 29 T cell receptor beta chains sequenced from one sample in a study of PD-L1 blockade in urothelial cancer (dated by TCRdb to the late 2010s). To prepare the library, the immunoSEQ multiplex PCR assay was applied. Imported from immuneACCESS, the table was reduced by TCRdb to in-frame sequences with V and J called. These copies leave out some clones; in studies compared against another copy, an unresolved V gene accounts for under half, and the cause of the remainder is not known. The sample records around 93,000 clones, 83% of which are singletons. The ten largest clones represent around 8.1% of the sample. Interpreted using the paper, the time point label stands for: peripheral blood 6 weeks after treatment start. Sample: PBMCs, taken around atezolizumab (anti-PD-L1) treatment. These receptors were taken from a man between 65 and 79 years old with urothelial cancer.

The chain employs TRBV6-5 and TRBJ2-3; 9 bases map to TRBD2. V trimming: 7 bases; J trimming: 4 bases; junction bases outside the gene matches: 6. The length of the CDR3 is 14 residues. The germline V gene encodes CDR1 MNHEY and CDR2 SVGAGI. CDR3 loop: CASNGGGAPDTQYF. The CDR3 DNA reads TGTGCCAGCAATGGCGGGGGGGCCCCAGATACGCAGTATTTT.

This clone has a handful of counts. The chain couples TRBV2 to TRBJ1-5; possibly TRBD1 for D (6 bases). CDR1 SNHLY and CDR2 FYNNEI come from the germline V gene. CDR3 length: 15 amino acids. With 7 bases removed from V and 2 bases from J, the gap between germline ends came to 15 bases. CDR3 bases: TGTGCCAGCAAAGTCGACAGGCAAGGCAATCAGCCCCAGCATTTT. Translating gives CASKVDRQGNQPQHF.

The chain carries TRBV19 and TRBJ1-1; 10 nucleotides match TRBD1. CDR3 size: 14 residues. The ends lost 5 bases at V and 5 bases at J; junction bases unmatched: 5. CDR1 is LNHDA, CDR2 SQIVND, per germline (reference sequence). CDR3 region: CASSATGGRTEAFF. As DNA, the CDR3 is TGTGCCAGTAGTGCGACAGGGGGCAGGACTGAAGCTTTCTTT.

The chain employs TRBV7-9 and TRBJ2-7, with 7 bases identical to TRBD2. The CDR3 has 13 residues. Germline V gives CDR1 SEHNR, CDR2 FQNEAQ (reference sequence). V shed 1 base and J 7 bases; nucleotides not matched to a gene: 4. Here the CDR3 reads CASSLGEGREQYF. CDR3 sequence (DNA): TGTGCCAGCAGCTTAGGGGAGGGGAGGGAGCAGTACTTC.

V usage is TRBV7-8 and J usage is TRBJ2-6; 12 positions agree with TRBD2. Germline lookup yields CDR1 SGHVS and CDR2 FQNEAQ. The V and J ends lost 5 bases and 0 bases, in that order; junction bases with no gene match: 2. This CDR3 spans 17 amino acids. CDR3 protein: CASSRTSGNSGANVLTF. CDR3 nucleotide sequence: TGTGCCAGCAGCCGGACTAGCGGGAACTCTGGGGCCAACGTCCTGACTTTC.

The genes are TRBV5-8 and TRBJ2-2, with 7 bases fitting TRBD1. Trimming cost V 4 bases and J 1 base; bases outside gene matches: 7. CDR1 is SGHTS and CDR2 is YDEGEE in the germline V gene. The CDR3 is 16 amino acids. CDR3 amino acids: CASSPWRQGNTGELFF. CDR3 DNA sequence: TGTGCCAGCAGCCCCTGGCGACAGGGGAACACCGGGGAGCTGTTTTTT.

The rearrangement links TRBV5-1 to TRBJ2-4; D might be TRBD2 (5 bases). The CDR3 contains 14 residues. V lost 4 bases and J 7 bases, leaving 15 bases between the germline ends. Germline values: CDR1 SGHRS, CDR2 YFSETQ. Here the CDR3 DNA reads TGCGCCAGCAGCCCCGAGGGTATTCGGAACATTCAGTACTTC. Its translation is CASSPEGIRNIQYF.

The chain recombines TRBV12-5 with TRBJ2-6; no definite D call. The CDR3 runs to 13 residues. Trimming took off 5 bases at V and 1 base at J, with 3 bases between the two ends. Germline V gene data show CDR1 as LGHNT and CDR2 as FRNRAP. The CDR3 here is CASGESGANVLTF. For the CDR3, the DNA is TGTGCTAGTGGTGAGTCTGGGGCCAACGTCCTGACTTTC.

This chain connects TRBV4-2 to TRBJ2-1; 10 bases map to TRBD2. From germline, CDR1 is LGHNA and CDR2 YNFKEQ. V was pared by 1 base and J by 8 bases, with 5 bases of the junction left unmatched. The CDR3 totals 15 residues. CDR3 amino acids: CASSQGALAGDEQFF. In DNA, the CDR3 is TGTGCCAGCAGCCAAGGCGCGCTAGCGGGAGATGAGCAGTTCTTC.

In DNA, the CDR3 is TGTGCCAGTAGTATCCCACAGGGAGTGTACCAGCCCCAGCATTTT. Amino acid sequence: CASSIPQGVYQPQHF. The chain is built from TRBV19 and TRBJ1-5; possible D gene TRBD1, 6 bases. Germline-derived CDR1 and CDR2 are LNHDA and SQIVND (reference sequence). Trimming cost V 3 bases and J 7 bases, with 16 bases left between them. The CDR3 covers 15 residues.

In nucleotides, the CDR3 is TGCGCCAGCAGCCTTCAAACCGGGACAGGGAGAACAGATACGCAGTATTTT. Residues: CASSLQTGTGRTDTQYF. The chain has TRBV4-1 and TRBJ2-3, with 9 bases aligning to TRBD1. Per the germline V gene, CDR1 is MGHRA and CDR2 is YSYEKL. With V trimmed by 4 bases and J by 3 bases, 11 bases remained unmatched. The CDR3 has 17 amino acids.

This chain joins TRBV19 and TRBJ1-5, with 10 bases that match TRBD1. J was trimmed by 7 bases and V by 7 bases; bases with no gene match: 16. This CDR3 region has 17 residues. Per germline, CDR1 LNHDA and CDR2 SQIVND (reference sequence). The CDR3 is CASTHRGPGQGMQPQHF. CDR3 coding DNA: TGTGCCAGTACCCACAGGGGACCGGGACAGGGGATGCAGCCCCAGCATTTT. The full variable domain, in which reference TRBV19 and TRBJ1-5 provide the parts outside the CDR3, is DGGITQSPKYLFRKEGQNVTLSCEQNLNHDAMYWYRQDPGQGLRLIYYSQIVNDFQKGDIAEGYSVSREKKESFPLTVTSAQKNPTAFYLCASTHRGPGQGMQPQHFGDGTRLSIL.

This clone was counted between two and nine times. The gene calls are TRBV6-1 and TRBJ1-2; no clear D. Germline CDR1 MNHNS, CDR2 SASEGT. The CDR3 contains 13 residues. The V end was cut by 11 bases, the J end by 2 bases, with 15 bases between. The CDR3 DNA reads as TGTGCCGGCCGCCAATCCCCCAACTATGGCTACACCTTC. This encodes CAGRQSPNYGYTF.

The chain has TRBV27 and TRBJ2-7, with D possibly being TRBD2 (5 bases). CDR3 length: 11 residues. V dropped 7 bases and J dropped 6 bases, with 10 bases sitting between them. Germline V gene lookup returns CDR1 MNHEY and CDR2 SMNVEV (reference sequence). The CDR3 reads CASTLGSEQYF. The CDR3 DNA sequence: TGTGCCAGCACCTTGGGGAGCGAGCAGTACTTC.

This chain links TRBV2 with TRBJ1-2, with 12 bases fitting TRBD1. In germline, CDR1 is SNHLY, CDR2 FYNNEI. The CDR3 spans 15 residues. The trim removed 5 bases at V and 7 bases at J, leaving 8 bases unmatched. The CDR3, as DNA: TGTGCCAGCAGTCAAACCGGGACAGGGGGCAGTGGCTACACCTTC. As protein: CASSQTGTGGSGYTF. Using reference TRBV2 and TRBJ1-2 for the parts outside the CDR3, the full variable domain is EPEVTQTPSHQVTQMGQEVILRCVPISNHLYFYWYRQILGQKVEFLVSFYNNEISEKSEIFDDQFSVERPDGSNFTLKIRSTKLEDSAMYFCASSQTGTGGSGYTFGSGTRLTVV.

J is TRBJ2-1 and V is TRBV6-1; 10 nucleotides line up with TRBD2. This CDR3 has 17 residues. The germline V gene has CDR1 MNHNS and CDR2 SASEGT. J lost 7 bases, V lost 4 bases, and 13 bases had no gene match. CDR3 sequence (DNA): TGTGCCAGCAGTGGAAATCTCGGAGCGGGAGGGAATAATGAGCAGTTCTTC. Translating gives CASSGNLGAGGNNEQFF.

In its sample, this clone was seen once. The CDR3 DNA follows: TGTGCCAGCAGTCGACATATTGGCGGGGAGCAGTACTTC. Protein: CASSRHIGGEQYF. The chain joins TRBV6-5 to TRBJ2-7; TRBD2 might be the D (5 bases). The CDR3 has 13 residues. V shed 5 bases and J shed 7 bases, with 15 bases lying between them. CDR1 and CDR2 (germline): MNHEY, SVGAGI.

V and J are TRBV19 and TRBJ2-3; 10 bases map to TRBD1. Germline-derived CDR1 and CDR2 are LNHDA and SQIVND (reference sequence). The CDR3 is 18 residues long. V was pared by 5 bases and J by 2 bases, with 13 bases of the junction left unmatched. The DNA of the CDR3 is TGTGCCAGTAGTCCCAACCCTGGACAGGGGGTCCCCACAGATACGCAGTATTTT. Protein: CASSPNPGQGVPTDTQYF.

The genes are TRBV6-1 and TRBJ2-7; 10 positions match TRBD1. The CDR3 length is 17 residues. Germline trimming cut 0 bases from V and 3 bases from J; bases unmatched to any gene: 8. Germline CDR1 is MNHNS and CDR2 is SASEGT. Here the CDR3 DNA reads TGTGCCAGCAGTGAAGCGGGGGCCGGGGACAGGGGCTACGAGCAGTACTTC. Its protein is CASSEAGAGDRGYEQYF.

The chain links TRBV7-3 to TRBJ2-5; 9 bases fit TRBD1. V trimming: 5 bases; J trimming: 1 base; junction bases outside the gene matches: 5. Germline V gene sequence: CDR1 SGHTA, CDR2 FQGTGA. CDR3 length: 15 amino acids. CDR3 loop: CASSPSTGGQETQYF. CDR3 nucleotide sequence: TGTGCCAGCAGCCCTTCGACAGGGGGCCAAGAGACCCAGTACTTC.

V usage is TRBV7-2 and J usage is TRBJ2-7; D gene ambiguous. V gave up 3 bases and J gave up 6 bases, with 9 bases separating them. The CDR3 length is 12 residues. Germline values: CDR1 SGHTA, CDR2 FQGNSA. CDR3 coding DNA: TGTGCCAGCAGCTTTAGATCCATCGAGCAGTACTTC. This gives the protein CASSFRSIEQYF.

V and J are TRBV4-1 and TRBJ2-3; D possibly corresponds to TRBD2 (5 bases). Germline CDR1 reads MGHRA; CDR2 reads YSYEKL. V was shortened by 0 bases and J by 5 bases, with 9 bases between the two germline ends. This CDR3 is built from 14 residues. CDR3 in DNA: TGCGCCAGCAGCCAAGAAGCGGCTCAAGATACGCAGTATTTT. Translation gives CASSQEAAQDTQYF.

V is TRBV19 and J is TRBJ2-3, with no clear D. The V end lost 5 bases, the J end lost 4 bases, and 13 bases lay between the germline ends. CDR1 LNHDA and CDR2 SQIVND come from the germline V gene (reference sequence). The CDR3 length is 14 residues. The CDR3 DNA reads TGTGCCAGTAGTCTCCGTGCGATAGCAGATACGCAGTATTTT. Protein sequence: CASSLRAIADTQYF.

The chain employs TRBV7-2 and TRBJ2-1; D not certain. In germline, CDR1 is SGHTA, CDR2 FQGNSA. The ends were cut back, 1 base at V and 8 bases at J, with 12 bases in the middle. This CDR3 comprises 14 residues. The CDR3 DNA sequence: TGTGCCAGCAGCTTAGGGCTAGTCCTTGATGAGCAGTTCTTC. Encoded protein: CASSLGLVLDEQFF.

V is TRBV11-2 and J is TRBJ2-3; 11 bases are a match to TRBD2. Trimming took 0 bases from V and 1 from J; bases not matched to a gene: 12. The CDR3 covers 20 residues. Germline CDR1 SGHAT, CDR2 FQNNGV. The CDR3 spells CASSLDLGLAGGIRTDTQYF. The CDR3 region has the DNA TGTGCCAGCAGCTTAGATCTGGGGCTAGCGGGGGGTATACGCACAGATACGCAGTATTTT.

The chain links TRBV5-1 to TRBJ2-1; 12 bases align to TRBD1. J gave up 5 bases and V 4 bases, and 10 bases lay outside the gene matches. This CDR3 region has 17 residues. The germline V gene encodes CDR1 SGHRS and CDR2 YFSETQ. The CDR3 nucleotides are TGCGCCAGCAGCGTGGCGCCGGGACAGGGGGCTAACAATGAGCAGTTCTTC. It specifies CASSVAPGQGANNEQFF.

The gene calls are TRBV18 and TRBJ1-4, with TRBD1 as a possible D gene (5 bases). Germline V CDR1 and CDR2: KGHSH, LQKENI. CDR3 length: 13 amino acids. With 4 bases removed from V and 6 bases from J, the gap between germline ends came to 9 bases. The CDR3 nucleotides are TGTGCCAGCTCACAGGGGCTGGATGAAAAACTGTTTTTT. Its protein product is CASSQGLDEKLFF.

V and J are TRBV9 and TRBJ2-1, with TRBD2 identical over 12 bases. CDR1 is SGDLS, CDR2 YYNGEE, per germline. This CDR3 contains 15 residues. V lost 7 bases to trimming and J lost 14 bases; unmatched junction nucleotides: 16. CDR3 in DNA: TGTGCCAGCTCCGTGGGGCTAGCGGGGGGGCGGGATAAGTTCTTC. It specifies CASSVGLAGGRDKFF.

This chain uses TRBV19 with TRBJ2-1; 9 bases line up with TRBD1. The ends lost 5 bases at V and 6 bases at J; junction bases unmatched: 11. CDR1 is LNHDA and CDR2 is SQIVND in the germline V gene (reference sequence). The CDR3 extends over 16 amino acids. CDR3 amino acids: CASSPPRDRAFNEQFF. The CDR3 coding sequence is TGTGCCAGTAGTCCTCCTCGGGACAGGGCGTTCAATGAGCAGTTCTTC.